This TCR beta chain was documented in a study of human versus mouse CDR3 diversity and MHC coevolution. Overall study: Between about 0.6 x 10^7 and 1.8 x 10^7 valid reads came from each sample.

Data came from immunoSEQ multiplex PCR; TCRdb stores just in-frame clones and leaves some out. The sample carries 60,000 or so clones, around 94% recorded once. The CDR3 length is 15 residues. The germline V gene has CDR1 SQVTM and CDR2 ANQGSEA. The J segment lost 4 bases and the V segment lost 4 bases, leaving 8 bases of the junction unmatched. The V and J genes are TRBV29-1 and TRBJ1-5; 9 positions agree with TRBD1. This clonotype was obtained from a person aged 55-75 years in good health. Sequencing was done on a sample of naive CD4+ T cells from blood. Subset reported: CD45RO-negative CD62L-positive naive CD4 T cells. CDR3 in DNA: TGCAGCGTTGGCGAGACAGGGGGTAGGAATCAGCCCCAGCATTTT. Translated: CSVGETGGRNQPQHF.